The clone carrying this TCR beta chain was found once. Together with a sample-barcoded 5' primer, a J-beta primer mix was included in a second PCR lasting about 7 to 12 cycles. TCRdb redid the calling of the 5' RACE reads with MiXCR, one entry per CDR3 protein. Among 1.5 million to 2 million distinct CDR3 sequences listed, around 50% were seen once. The CDR3 has 16 amino acids. The V gene's germline CDR1 is SGHRS and CDR2 YFSETQ. Trimming stripped 4 bases from V and 4 bases from J, with 18 bases between. This record belongs to a study of blood T cells in healthy people across ages. Every donor gave about 9 milliliters of peripheral blood. The extraction recovered at least 5.5 micrograms of total RNA per sample.

Source material: blood. The receptor's source is a woman aged 40 to 55 in good health. This chain uses TRBV5-1 with TRBJ1-5; weak D call: TRBD1 (5 bases). CDR3 residues: CASSALPGGGNQPQHF. Written as DNA, the CDR3 is TGCGCCAGCAGCGCTCTCCCCGGGGGGGGGAATCAGCCCCAGCATTTT.